This T cell receptor (beta chain) was sequenced in a study of T cell responses to AZD1222 COVID-19 vaccine. Here immunoSEQ multiplex PCR was the method, and the copy in TCRdb shows in-frame clones only, minus some. The data hold roughly 150,000 clones, with about nine tenths observed a single time. Trimming cost V 0 bases and J 5 bases, with 13 bases left between them. Germline CDR1 reads SNHLY; CDR2 reads FYNNEI. The CDR3 consists of 15 residues. The starting material was peripheral blood, obtained 28 days after the second AZD1222 dose. This TCR was sampled from an adult who received the AZD1222 COVID-19 vaccine. The chain couples TRBV2 to TRBJ2-5; D may correspond to TRBD1 or TRBD2 (5 bases each). The CDR3 nucleotides are TGTGCCAGCAGTGAAGCGCGGGCAGGGTACGAGACCCAGTACTTC. The encoded protein is CASSEARAGYETQYF.